These T cell receptor beta chains were read from a single sample in a study of blood T cell repertoires in COVID-19. Here immunoSEQ multiplex PCR was the method, and the copy in TCRdb shows in-frame clones only, minus some. The repertoire includes roughly 410,000 clones, about 87% of them detected once, and approximately 2.4% sits in the top ten. The sample was peripheral blood. The origin of the receptors is a woman aged 55 to 70 with COVID-19, enrolled during active disease. Each CDR3 is given with its conserved first and last residue. D genes are given only for firm matches. Clone size, where shown, is once, few, many, or a class for clones that have expanded.

TRBV19,-,TRBJ1-2,once,13,TGTGCCAGTAGTGATGACAGGCGAGTGGGCTACACCTTC,CASSDDRRVGYTF
TRBV5-1,TRBD2,TRBJ2-3,-,14,TGCGCCAGCAGCTTGGTTGGGACTAGCAATACGCAGTATTTT,CASSLVGTSNTQYF
TRBV29-1,TRBD1,TRBJ1-2,-,14,TGCAGCGTTGTCTGGTGGACAGGGCACTATGGCTACACCTTC,CSVVWWTGHYGYTF
TRBV28,-,TRBJ2-2,-,14,TGTGCCAGCGCAATCCTAGGAATGGCCGGGGAGCTGTTTTTT,CASAILGMAGELFF
TRBV2,TRBD1,TRBJ1-5,-,14,TGTGCCAGCAGGGGTACAGGGGCAGAACAGCCCCAGCATTTT,CASRGTGAEQPQHF
TRBV12-3/TRBV12-4,TRBD1,TRBJ1-1,-,13,TGTGCCAGCAGAGGACAGGCAGACACTGAAGCTTTCTTT,CASRGQADTEAFF
TRBV7-9,-,TRBJ1-2,-,13,TGTGCCAGCAGCTTGTGGACAGAGCGAGGCTACACCTTC,CASSLWTERGYTF
TRBV24-1,-,TRBJ1-1,-,13,TGTGCCACCAGTGATCCTTCGCAGGGGATAGCTTTCTTT,CATSDPSQGIAFF
TRBV10-3,TRBD2,TRBJ2-7,once,17,TGTGCCATCAGTGGGGGGACTAGCGGGGTTAGCTCCTACGAGCAGTACTTC,CAISGGTSGVSSYEQYF
TRBV4-2,TRBD2,TRBJ2-1,-,15,TGTGCCAGCAGCCAAGATGCGCGGGGGGGCAATGAGCAGTTCTTC,CASSQDARGGNEQFF
TRBV6-1,-,TRBJ2-1,once,14,TGTGCCAGCAGTGATTCGGGGTTGAGCAATGAGCAGTTCTTC,CASSDSGLSNEQFF
TRBV4-1,-,TRBJ1-5,-,16,TGCGCCAGCAGCCAAGAAACAAGTTATAGCAATCAGCCCCAGCATTTT,CASSQETSYSNQPQHF
TRBV14,-,TRBJ2-3,-,14,TGTGCCAGCAGCCCAACGCGATTCACAGATACGCAGTATTTT,CASSPTRFTDTQYF
TRBV5-8,-,TRBJ2-2,-,16,TGTGCCAGCAGCTCCGGGGGATTCTTTAACACCGGGGAGCTGTTTTTT,CASSSGGFFNTGELFF
TRBV6-5,-,TRBJ2-1,-,15,TGTGCCAGCAGGGGGGGACCCGGCGGGTGGAATGAGCAGTTCTTC,CASRGGPGGWNEQFF
TRBV28,-,TRBJ2-5,-,14,TGTGCCAGCAGAAGGCGGACTTTCCAAGAGACCCAGTACTTC,CASRRRTFQETQYF
TRBV9,TRBD2,TRBJ2-5,-,18,TGTGCCAGCAGCGCGGACCCCCTACTAGCGGGGGCCGAAGAGACCCAGTACTTC,CASSADPLLAGAEETQYF
TRBV9,TRBD1,TRBJ2-1,-,14,TGTGCCAGCAGTCGGGACAGGTGGGTCAATGAGCAGTTCTTC,CASSRDRWVNEQFF
TRBV5-1,TRBD1,TRBJ2-2,-,15,TGCGCCAGCAGCTCCCTAACAGGGGGGACCGGGGAGCTGTTTTTT,CASSSLTGGTGELFF
TRBV7-2,-,TRBJ2-7,-,12,TGTGCCAGCAGCTTCAGTGGGCGCGAGCAGTACTTC,CASSFSGREQYF
TRBV5-1,-,TRBJ1-2,-,14,TGCGCCAGCAAAGGGGATGAAGGGGGTCGTGGCTACACCTTC,CASKGDEGGRGYTF
TRBV4-1,TRBD1,TRBJ1-5,few,15,TGCGCCAGCAGCCGGGGGACAGGGGGCAATCAGCCCCAGCATTTT,CASSRGTGGNQPQHF
TRBV28,-,TRBJ2-4,-,15,TGTGCCAGCAGTGCGACGGGAAGTTACAAAAACATTCAGTACTTC,CASSATGSYKNIQYF
TRBV2,TRBD1,TRBJ1-4,-,16,TGTGCCAGCAGTGAAACCGGCGACAGGGCGGGGGAAAAACTGTTTTTT,CASSETGDRAGEKLFF
TRBV11-1,TRBD2,TRBJ2-3,-,16,TGTGCCAGCAGCTATACTAGCGGGGGGCGCACAGATACGCAGTATTTT,CASSYTSGGRTDTQYF
TRBV7-9,-,TRBJ1-5,-,12,TGTGCCAGCAGCAGAGACACTCAGCCCCAGCATTTT,CASSRDTQPQHF
TRBV7-9,TRBD1,TRBJ1-2,-,16,TGTGCCAGCCTCGGTGTCCAGACAGGGGACCACTATGGCTACACCTTC,CASLGVQTGDHYGYTF
TRBV30,-,TRBJ2-5,-,13,TGTGCCTGGAATACAGGATACCAAGAGACCCAGTACTTC,CAWNTGYQETQYF
TRBV19,-,TRBJ1-2,few,15,TGTGCCAGTAGTACGGACTCCCGTGATTCTTATGGCTACACCTTC,CASSTDSRDSYGYTF
TRBV28,TRBD2,TRBJ2-3,-,13,TGTGCCACCATAGCGGGGCCCACAGATACGCAGTATTTT,CATIAGPTDTQYF
TRBV5-1,TRBD2,TRBJ2-7,once,15,TGCGCCAGCAGCAGGGGGGCGGGAGGGCTCCACGAGCAGTACTTC,CASSRGAGGLHEQYF
TRBV18,TRBD1,TRBJ1-2,-,14,TGTGCCAGCTCACCAGGACAGGGCCTGGATGGCTACACCTTC,CASSPGQGLDGYTF
TRBV28,-,TRBJ1-5,-,14,TGTGCCATGTGCGGGGTCGGGAGCAATCAGCCCCAGCATTTT,CAMCGVGSNQPQHF
TRBV28,-,TRBJ1-1,-,17,TGTGCCAGCAGACCTGACAGGCTTAGTGCAATGAACACTGAAGCTTTCTTT,CASRPDRLSAMNTEAFF
TRBV9,TRBD2,TRBJ2-3,-,17,TGTGCCAGCAGTTCGGGACTAGCGGGGGGTAACGCAGATACGCAGTATTTT,CASSSGLAGGNADTQYF
TRBV12-5,TRBD1,TRBJ1-3,-,17,TGTGCTAGTGGTTCGGGACAGGGGGCGATCTCTGGAAACACCATATATTTT,CASGSGQGAISGNTIYF
TRBV12-5,TRBD1,TRBJ2-3,-,12,TGTGCTGGAGGACAGGAAGGGGATACGCAGTATTTT,CAGGQEGDTQYF
TRBV29-1,TRBD1,TRBJ1-3,-,14,TGCAGCGTTACAGGGGGCATAAGGGGGAACACCATATATTTT,CSVTGGIRGNTIYF
TRBV25-1,TRBD2,TRBJ2-1,-,17,TGTGCCAGCAGTGCCAGCATACTAGCGGGGGCGAATAATGAGCAGTTCTTC,CASSASILAGANNEQFF
TRBV19,TRBD1,TRBJ1-5,-,15,TGTGCCAGTAGTCCCACGACAGGGGAAAGGCAGCCCCAGCATTTT,CASSPTTGERQPQHF
TRBV30,TRBD2,TRBJ2-7,-,17,TGTGCCTGGAGTAAGTGGACTAGCGGGGGGGCCGGTCGGGAGCAGTACTTC,CAWSKWTSGGAGREQYF
TRBV27,-,TRBJ2-3,-,14,TGTGCCAGCAGTTTAGGGGGGGCCACAGATACGCAGTATTTT,CASSLGGATDTQYF
TRBV28,TRBD1,TRBJ1-4,-,13,TGTGCCAGCCTGGACAGGACTAATGAAAAACTGTTTTTT,CASLDRTNEKLFF
TRBV12-5,-,TRBJ2-2,-,14,TGTGCTAGTGGTCTGAGGGAGAACACCGGGGAGCTGTTTTTT,CASGLRENTGELFF
TRBV7-8,TRBD2,TRBJ2-7,few,14,TGTGCCAGCAGCTTGGGGGGGAAATCCTACGAGCAGTACTTC,CASSLGGKSYEQYF
TRBV12-3/TRBV12-4,-,TRBJ2-1,once,11,TGTGCCAGCAGCCCCCTCCGGGGGCAGTTCTTC,CASSPLRGQFF
TRBV7-3,TRBD1,TRBJ2-5,-,15,TGTGCCAGCAGTCCTAACAGGGGGCGTGGAGAGACCCAGTACTTC,CASSPNRGRGETQYF
TRBV5-1,TRBD1,TRBJ1-1,-,14,TGCGCCAGCAGCTACAACAGGGGTTCCGGTGAAGCTTTCTTT,CASSYNRGSGEAFF
TRBV5-5,-,TRBJ1-2,-,15,TGTGCCAGCAGCTTGGGGCCAGTCCCCAACTATGGCTACACCTTC,CASSLGPVPNYGYTF
TRBV19,-,TRBJ2-4,-,17,TGTGCCAGTAGTATAGGCGTGGAGGGGACGCTAAAAAACATTCAGTACTTC,CASSIGVEGTLKNIQYF
TRBV18,-,TRBJ2-6,-,15,TGTGCCAGCTCATCGGCGGATAAGGGGGCCAACGTCCTGACTTTC,CASSSADKGANVLTF
TRBV28,TRBD2,TRBJ2-7,-,15,TGTGCCAGCACCCCCGGCGGGGGAGGGTACTACGAGCAGTACTTC,CASTPGGGGYYEQYF
TRBV7-2,TRBD2,TRBJ2-5,-,19,TGTGCCAGCAGCTTAGGAGCCCTTAGACTAGCGGGGTCTCTTGAGACCCAGTACTTC,CASSLGALRLAGSLETQYF
TRBV9,TRBD1,TRBJ1-5,-,15,TGTGCCAGCAGCGCGACAGGGGGCGGGTGGGAGCCCCAGCATTTT,CASSATGGGWEPQHF
TRBV2,TRBD1,TRBJ1-1,-,14,TGTGCCAGCAGTTACAGGGGGCTGAACACTGAAGCTTTCTTT,CASSYRGLNTEAFF
TRBV2,TRBD1,TRBJ1-1,-,13,TGTGCCAGCAGTGGACAGGGAAACACTGAAGCTTTCTTT,CASSGQGNTEAFF
TRBV3-1/TRBV3-2,-,TRBJ2-3,-,15,TGTGCCAGCAGCCTACGACGGCGACACACAGATACGCAGTATTTT,CASSLRRRHTDTQYF